The sequence of this TCR beta chain was determined in a study of early T cells in non-severe SARS-CoV-2 infection. Study-wide context: The authors sequenced bulk RNA from unsorted whole blood, leaving chains unpaired.

This clonotype was counted many times. Its cognate antigen is unknown. Unique molecular identifiers (one per individual cDNA molecule) were attached. TCRdb reprocessed the 5' RACE reads with MiXCR, giving one entry per CDR3 protein. The table has about 130,000 distinct CDR3 sequences, 15% seen once; the top ten hold less than 25%. The germline CDR1 and CDR2 sequences are KGHSH and LQKENI. The ends were cut back, 6 bases at V and 7 bases at J, with 7 bases in the middle. The CDR3 length is 12 residues. Points from the study as a whole: Clonotype matching in VDJdb favored anti-spike CD8 responses and did not capture private and CD4 specificities.

V gene TRBV18 combines with J gene TRBJ1-6; D not certain. Sequenced material: whole blood. This receptor was obtained from an adult who was a healthcare worker with PCR-confirmed SARS-CoV-2 infection or an uninfected control (not recorded which). CDR3 sequence: CASSQRNSPLHF. DNA for the CDR3: TGTGCCAGCTCCCAAAGGAATTCACCCCTCCACTTT.